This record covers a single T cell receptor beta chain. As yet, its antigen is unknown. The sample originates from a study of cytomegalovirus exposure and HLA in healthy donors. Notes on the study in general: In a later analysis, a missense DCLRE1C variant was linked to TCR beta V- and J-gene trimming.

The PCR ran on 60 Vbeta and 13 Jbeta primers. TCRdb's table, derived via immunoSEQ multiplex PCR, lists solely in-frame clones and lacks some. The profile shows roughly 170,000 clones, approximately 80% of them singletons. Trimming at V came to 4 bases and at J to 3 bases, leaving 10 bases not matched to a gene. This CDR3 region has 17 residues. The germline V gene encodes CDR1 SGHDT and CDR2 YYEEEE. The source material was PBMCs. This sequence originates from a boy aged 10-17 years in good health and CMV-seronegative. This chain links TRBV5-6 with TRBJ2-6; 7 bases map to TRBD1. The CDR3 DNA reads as TGTGCCAGCAGCAAGGACAGGACCCTCGTTGGGGCCAACGTCCTGACTTTC. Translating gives CASSKDRTLVGANVLTF.